The sequence of this TCR beta chain was determined in a study of blood T cell repertoires in COVID-19. About the research overall: Samples taken during acute and convalescent COVID-19 were collected in the United States, Italy and Spain. The cDNA or gDNA used as material had been derived from T cells, B-cell-depleted T cells, or PBMCs.

Per the original data handling: The authors estimated nucleated cell counts from reference gene primer amplification. Some clones are missing from TCRdb's copy, which holds only in-frame ones; the method was immunoSEQ multiplex PCR. V, J and clone size are those of that table, while D and trimming were read from the DNA. The data show more than 200,000 clones, with roughly 84% seen just once and under 30% held by the top ten. Sequenced material: peripheral blood. The sequence was obtained from a man between 35 and 55 years old with acute or convalescent COVID-19.

The CDR3 is CASSLPRGRRTSGSFSVTGELFF. The CDR3, as DNA: TGTGCCAGCAGCTTACCCCGGGGCAGGCGGACTAGCGGGAGTTTCAGCGTTACCGGGGAGCTGTTTTTT. The chain uses TRBV21-1 and TRBJ2-2; the table's D call TRBD2 went unverified against the DNA. TRBV21-1 is tagged as a pseudogene. The CDR3 has 23 amino acids.